Here is one TCR beta chain with its context. What it recognizes is unknown. This sample is part of a study of OX40 agonist ivuxolimab in advanced cancers. Turning to the study itself: Prior anti-PD-1, anti-PD-L1 or anti-CTLA-4 therapy was allowed; about 39% had some.

The protocol was immunoSEQ multiplex PCR, while the TCRdb copy is restricted to in-frame clones and leaves out a portion. The data show about 77,000 clones, about 86% seen once. Points from the study as a whole: At 0.1 to 3.0 mg/kg and by week 6, CD4+ and CD8+ T cells in the blood had expanded clonally.

The CDR3 covers 13 residues. CDR1 and CDR2 (germline): MNHEY, SMNVEV (reference sequence). Trimming removed 5 bases at V and 5 bases at J, with 12 bases between. Blood sampling took place at baseline, cycle 4 day 1, and cycle 7 day 1. The chain has TRBV27 and TRBJ2-5; possibly TRBD1 for D (5 bases). The receptor's source is an adult with an advanced solid tumor such as melanoma, head and neck, liver or kidney cancer. Sample: CD4+ or CD8+ T cells sorted from blood, taken in a trial of the OX40 agonist ivuxolimab. The CDR3 reads CASSITGRETQYF. The CDR3 DNA is TGTGCCAGCAGTATCACAGGAAGGGAGACCCAGTACTTC.